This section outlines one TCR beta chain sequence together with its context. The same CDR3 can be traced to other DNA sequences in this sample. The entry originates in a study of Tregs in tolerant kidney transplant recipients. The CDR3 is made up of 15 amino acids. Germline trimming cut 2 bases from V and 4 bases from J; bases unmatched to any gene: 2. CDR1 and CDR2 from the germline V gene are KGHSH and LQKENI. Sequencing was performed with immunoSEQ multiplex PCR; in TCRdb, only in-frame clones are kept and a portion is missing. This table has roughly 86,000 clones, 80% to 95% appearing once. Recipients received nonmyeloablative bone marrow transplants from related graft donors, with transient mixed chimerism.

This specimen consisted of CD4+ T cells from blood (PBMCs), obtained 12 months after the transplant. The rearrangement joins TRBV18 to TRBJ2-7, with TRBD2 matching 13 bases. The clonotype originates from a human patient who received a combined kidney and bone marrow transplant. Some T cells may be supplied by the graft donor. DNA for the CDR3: TGTGCCAGCTCACCAAGGACTAGCGGGAGTTACGAGCAGTACTTC. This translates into CASSPRTSGSYEQYF.